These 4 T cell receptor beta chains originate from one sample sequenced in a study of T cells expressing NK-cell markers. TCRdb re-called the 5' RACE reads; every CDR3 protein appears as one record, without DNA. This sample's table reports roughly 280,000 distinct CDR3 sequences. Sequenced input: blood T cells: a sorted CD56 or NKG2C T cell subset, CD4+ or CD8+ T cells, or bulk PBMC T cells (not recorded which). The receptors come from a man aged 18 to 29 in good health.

CDR3 region: CASGLSGLLTDTQYF. V usage is TRBV7-8 and J usage is TRBJ2-3; TCRdb designates TRBD2, a call that cannot be tested without DNA. CDR3 length: 15 residues. Germline CDR1 is SGHVS and CDR2 is FQNEAQ.

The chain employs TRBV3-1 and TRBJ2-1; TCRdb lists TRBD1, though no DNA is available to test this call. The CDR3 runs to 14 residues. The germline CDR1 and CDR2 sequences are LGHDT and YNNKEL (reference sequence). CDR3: CASSQDPGNNEQFF.

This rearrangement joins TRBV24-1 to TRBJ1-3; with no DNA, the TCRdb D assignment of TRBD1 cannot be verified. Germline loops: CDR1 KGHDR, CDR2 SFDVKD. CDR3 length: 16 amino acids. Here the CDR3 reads CATSDPRGGSGNTIYF.

The chain's CDR3 is CANSMNTEAFF. The rearrangement links TRBV24-1 to TRBJ1-1. The CDR3 consists of 11 residues. The germline V gene encodes CDR1 KGHDR and CDR2 SFDVKD.